Each of the 14 T cell receptor beta chains below was sequenced from the same sample in a study of blood T cell repertoires in COVID-19. Measured with immunoSEQ multiplex PCR; TCRdb has only the in-frame clones, and not every one. Of approximately 170,000 clones in the sample, under 85% were seen once. Sample: PBMCs or T cells enriched from blood (not recorded which). These receptors all stem from a man aged 50 or older who had recovered from COVID-19.

The chain is built from TRBV11-1 and TRBJ2-7; 10 bases align to TRBD2. Germline V gives CDR1 SGHAT, CDR2 FQDESV (reference sequence). The CDR3 has 15 amino acids. With 6 bases clipped from V and 0 bases from J, the junction kept 5 bases outside the gene matches. CDR3 protein: CASRKGLASSYEQYF. As DNA, the CDR3 is TGTGCCAGCAGGAAGGGACTAGCGAGCTCCTACGAGCAGTACTTC.

The gene calls are TRBV5-1 and TRBJ2-5, with D possibly TRBD2 on 7 matching bases. CDR3 length: 15 residues. CDR1 and CDR2 (germline): SGHRS, YFSETQ. With 4 bases removed from V and 2 bases from J, the gap between germline ends came to 15 bases. CDR3: CASSRAGANQETQYF. The CDR3 DNA is TGCGCCAGCAGCCGGGCGGGGGCAAATCAAGAGACCCAGTACTTC.

This rearrangement joins TRBV10-3 to TRBJ2-7; 11 bases match TRBD1. Germline V gene sequence: CDR1 ENHRY, CDR2 SYGVKD. The CDR3 totals 16 residues. Trimming took 4 bases from V and 0 from J; bases not matched to a gene: 5. The CDR3 loop is CAISGAGTGGSYEQYF. The CDR3, as DNA: TGTGCCATCAGTGGGGCCGGGACAGGGGGCTCCTACGAGCAGTACTTC.

The chain combines TRBV5-5 with TRBJ1-4; tentative D call: TRBD1 (5 bases). V lost 4 bases and J 0 bases, leaving 10 bases between the germline ends. Germline CDR1 SGHKS, CDR2 YYEKEE (reference sequence). The CDR3 contains 15 residues. The CDR3 region is CASSTGPTTNEKLFF. The CDR3, as DNA: TGTGCCAGCAGCACAGGACCCACAACTAATGAAAAACTGTTTTTT. The entire variable domain, with the rest obtained from reference TRBV5-5 and TRBJ1-4, is as follows: DAGVTQSPTHLIKTRGQQVTLRCSPISGHKSVSWYQQVLGQGPQFIFQYYEKEERGRGNFPDRFSARQFPNYSSELNVNALLLGDSALYLCASSTGPTTNEKLFFGSGTQLSVL.

V and J are TRBV27 and TRBJ2-5; a possible D gene is TRBD1 (6 bases). The CDR3 extends over 14 amino acids. The germline CDR1 and CDR2 sequences are MNHEY and SMNVEV (reference sequence). V lost 6 bases to trimming and J lost 2 bases, with 13 bases between them. The CDR3 nucleotides read TGTGCCAGCAGGCGAGGACAGTCGCAAGAGACCCAGTACTTC. Its translation: CASRRGQSQETQYF.

This sequence joins TRBV7-8 and TRBJ1-6; 7 bases map to TRBD1. CDR1 and CDR2 (germline): SGHVS, FQNEAQ. Trimming removed 1 base from V and 8 bases from J; junction bases left unmatched: 8. The CDR3 extends over 16 amino acids. CDR3 amino acids: CASSLVQGSGYSPLHF. The CDR3 nucleotides are TGTGCCAGCAGCTTAGTACAGGGGTCGGGTTATTCACCCCTCCACTTT.

This clone has more than one count but fewer than ten. Because the CDR3's place on the DNA is in doubt, the DNA is left out and the CDR3 is given as listed by TCRdb. The rearrangement links TRBV6-5 to TRBJ1-4. Germline V lookup: CDR1 MNHEY, CDR2 SVGAGI. The CDR3 comprises 15 residues, both ends counted. The CDR3 spells CASSYSSLQREKLFF.

This clone was seen only a few times. This chain connects TRBV5-1 to TRBJ1-2; D is uncertain. CDR1 SGHRS and CDR2 YFSETQ come from the germline V gene. There are 16 residues in the CDR3. The V end was cut by 3 bases, the J end by 5 bases, with 20 bases between. In DNA, the CDR3 is TGCGCCAGCAGCTCCGAGCCTCCTCCCCGGGAGTATGGCTACACCTTC. It codes for CASSSEPPPREYGYTF.

The chain has TRBV5-5 and TRBJ2-3; no clear D. The V gene lost 0 bases and the J gene lost 4 bases, with 9 bases spanning the gap. CDR1 is SGHKS, CDR2 YYEKEE, per germline (reference sequence). This CDR3 is 14 amino acids long. The CDR3: CASSLVLDPDTQYF. As DNA, the CDR3 is TGTGCCAGCAGCTTGGTGCTAGATCCAGATACGCAGTATTTT.

The gene calls are TRBV2 and TRBJ1-2, with D possibly TRBD1 on 6 matching bases. CDR3 length: 14 residues. Germline V gene sequence: CDR1 SNHLY, CDR2 FYNNEI. V gave up 4 bases and J gave up 8 bases, with 17 bases separating them. CDR3 amino acids: CASSVYMGHQGYTF. In nucleotides, the CDR3 is TGTGCCAGCAGTGTATACATGGGACACCAAGGCTACACCTTC.

This clone was observed once. One junction end does not reproduce the germline sequence, and a read error may be involved. The chain joins TRBV18 to TRBJ1-1; TRBD1 is a possible D gene (5 bases). Germline-derived CDR1 and CDR2 are KGHSH and LQKENI. The CDR3 runs to 16 residues. CDR3: CASSLNPPIQALHGAF. DNA of the CDR3: TGTGCCAGCTCTCTCAACCCTCCCATACAAGCTCTACATGGGGCTTTT.

This rearrangement joins TRBV18 to TRBJ1-3; D unresolved. Germline lookup yields CDR1 KGHSH and CDR2 LQKENI. The CDR3 runs to 15 residues. V gave up 6 bases and J gave up 0 bases, with 12 bases separating them. The CDR3, as DNA: TGTGCCAGCTCCGGAGCTACGACCTCTGGAAACACCATATATTTT. Its protein is CASSGATTSGNTIYF.

In this sample, this clone turned up a few times. This chain connects TRBV6-4 to TRBJ2-7, with D uncertain. V was shortened by 4 bases and J by 0 bases, with 10 bases between the two germline ends. Germline V gene data show CDR1 as MRHNA and CDR2 as SNTAGT. The CDR3 spans 14 residues. The CDR3 nucleotides read TGTGCCAGCAGTGCTGAGCCTAGCTCCTACGAGCAGTACTTC. This sequence encodes CASSAEPSSYEQYF.

The chain couples TRBV19 to TRBJ1-4, with D unresolved. Germline loops: CDR1 LNHDA, CDR2 SQIVND (reference sequence). The CDR3 contains 14 residues. V was clipped by 4 bases and J by 6 bases, with 12 bases between them. The CDR3: CASSTTWRDEKLFF. The CDR3 coding sequence is TGTGCCAGTAGTACGACGTGGCGGGATGAAAAACTGTTTTTT. The full variable domain, in which reference TRBV19 and TRBJ1-4 provide the parts outside the CDR3, is DGGITQSPKYLFRKEGQNVTLSCEQNLNHDAMYWYRQDPGQGLRLIYYSQIVNDFQKGDIAEGYSVSREKKESFPLTVTSAQKNPTAFYLCASSTTWRDEKLFFGSGTQLSVL.